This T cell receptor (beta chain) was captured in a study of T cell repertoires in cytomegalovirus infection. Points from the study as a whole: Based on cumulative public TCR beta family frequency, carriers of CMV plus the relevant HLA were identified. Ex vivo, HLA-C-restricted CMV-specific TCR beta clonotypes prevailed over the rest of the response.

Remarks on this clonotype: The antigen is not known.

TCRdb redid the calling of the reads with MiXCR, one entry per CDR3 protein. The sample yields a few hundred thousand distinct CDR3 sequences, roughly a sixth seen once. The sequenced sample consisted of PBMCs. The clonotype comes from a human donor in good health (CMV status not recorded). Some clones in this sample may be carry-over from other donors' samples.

CDR3 loop: CATSRDLALNTEAFF. The CDR3 coding sequence is TGTGCCACCAGCAGAGATCTGGCCCTGAACACTGAAGCTTTCTTT. V is TRBV15 and J is TRBJ1-1, with D unresolved. V was shortened by 0 bases and J by 0 bases, with 8 bases between the two germline ends. Germline V gene lookup returns CDR1 LNHNV and CDR2 YYDKDF (reference sequence). The length of the CDR3 is 15 residues. The variable domain in full, completed from reference TRBV15 and TRBJ1-1, reads DAMVIQNPRYQVTQFGKPVTLSCSQTLNHNVMYWYQQKSSQAPKLLFHYYDKDFNNEADTPDNFQSRRPNTSFCFLDIRSPGLGDTAMYLCATSRDLALNTEAFFGQGTRLTVV.